This TCR beta chain was obtained from a study of patients and donors after allogeneic stem cell transplantation. V lost 2 bases and J lost 5, with 12 bases in between. The CDR3 is 15 amino acids. TCRdb fed the RT-PCR reads into MiXCR, producing one record per CDR3 protein. The sample lists about 230,000 distinct CDR3 sequences, 13% to 15% occurring once. This clonotype occurred many times. Sample: blood, either unsorted or a sorted T cell fraction (not recorded which). The source of this sequence is a human donor who was either an allogeneic HSCT recipient or a stem cell or donor lymphocyte infusion donor (not recorded which). It is not recorded whose cells these are; they may come from a transplant donor. This chain connects TRBV12-3 or TRBV12-4 to TRBJ2-2, with D possibly being TRBD1 (6 bases). CDR3 loop: CASSLTQGLTGELFF. The CDR3 DNA reads TGTGCCAGCAGTTTAACACAGGGATTGACCGGGGAGCTGTTTTTT.